This passage covers 13 T cell receptor beta chains from one sample sequenced in a study of blood T cell repertoires in COVID-19. Method: immunoSEQ multiplex PCR; TCRdb's copy keeps in-frame clones and lacks some. The sample records 350,000 to 450,000 clones, nearly 90% being singletons. Sequencing used PBMCs or T cells enriched from blood (not recorded which). These receptors were collected from a woman in her late teens or twenties who had been exposed to COVID-19.

The CDR3 sequence is CASSPLGSEDTGELFF. The CDR3 DNA is TGTGCCAGCAGTCCCTTAGGTTCAGAGGATACCGGGGAGCTGTTTTTT. The V and J genes are TRBV28 and TRBJ2-2, with no clear D. This CDR3 has 16 amino acids. The germline V gene has CDR1 MDHEN and CDR2 SYDVKM. V shed 5 bases and J shed 5 bases, with 18 bases lying between them.

Written as DNA, the CDR3 is TGCGCCAGCAGCTTGGGCGGCGGAGGGGACCAAGAGACCCAGTACTTC. As protein: CASSLGGGGDQETQYF. This rearrangement joins TRBV5-1 to TRBJ2-5; tentatively, D is TRBD2 (6 bases). Germline loops: CDR1 SGHRS, CDR2 YFSETQ. CDR3 length: 16 amino acids. The germline V and J ends were trimmed by 0 bases and 0 bases, with 12 bases remaining between them.

The chain recombines TRBV12-3 or TRBV12-4 with TRBJ1-2; 7 bases fit TRBD1. The CDR3 contains 13 residues. Losses at the gene ends were 7 bases for V and 3 bases for J; bases not matched to a gene: 5. CDR3 DNA sequence: TGTGCCAGCACCCGACAGGGTTACTATGGCTACACCTTC. It encodes CASTRQGYYGYTF.

The CDR3: CASSLLTGGEAFF. For the CDR3, the DNA is TGTGCCAGCAGCTTACTCACCGGGGGTGAAGCTTTCTTT. J is TRBJ1-1 and V is TRBV7-2; tentatively, D is TRBD1 (5 bases). The V end was cut by 2 bases, the J end by 7 bases, with 11 bases between. Germline V gives CDR1 SGHTA, CDR2 FQGNSA. There are 13 residues in the CDR3. Drawing the rest from reference TRBV7-2 and TRBJ1-1, the complete variable domain is GAGVSQSPSNKVTEKGKDVELRCDPISGHTALYWYRQSLGQGLEFLIYFQGNSAPDKSGLPSDRFSAERTGGSVSTLTIQRTQQEDSAVYLCASSLLTGGEAFFGQGTRLTVV.

This clone came up once. The rearrangement joins TRBV13 to TRBJ2-7; the D is unclear. V lost 2 bases and J 4 bases, leaving 15 bases between the germline ends. This CDR3 is 15 amino acids long. Per germline, CDR1 PRHDT and CDR2 FYEKMQ (reference sequence). The CDR3 DNA reads as TGTGCCAGCAGCTTAACAATGACGGGTGGGTACGAGCAGTACTTC. As protein: CASSLTMTGGYEQYF.

This clone was recorded once. The rearrangement links TRBV5-1 to TRBJ2-1, with D perhaps TRBD2 (6 bases). This CDR3 has 15 amino acids. The germline gives CDR1 SGHRS, CDR2 YFSETQ. Deletions cut 2 bases from V and 0 bases from J, with 9 bases between. The CDR3 region has the DNA TGCGCCAGCAGCTTCGGGGGAGGCTCCTACAATGAGCAGTTCTTC. Translating it yields CASSFGGGSYNEQFF.

The V and J genes are TRBV30 and TRBJ1-2; D is uncertain. CDR1 is GTSNPN and CDR2 is SVGIG in the germline V gene (reference sequence). V lost 4 bases and J 3 bases, leaving 12 bases between the germline ends. The CDR3 has 13 amino acids. CDR3 region: CAWMADFHYGYTF. In DNA, the CDR3 is TGTGCCTGGATGGCAGACTTTCACTATGGCTACACCTTC.

This chain joins TRBV4-2 and TRBJ2-7; D call uncertain. Germline lookup yields CDR1 LGHNA and CDR2 YNFKEQ. V lost 0 bases and J 5 bases, leaving 11 bases between the germline ends. The CDR3 consists of 14 residues. The CDR3: CASSQEGRVHEQYF. The CDR3 nucleotides read TGTGCCAGCAGCCAAGAAGGTCGGGTGCACGAGCAGTACTTC.

The chain employs TRBV6-5 and TRBJ2-7; D possibly corresponds to TRBD1 (6 bases). Per the germline V gene, CDR1 is MNHEY and CDR2 is SVGAGI. The CDR3 totals 14 residues. Trimming left V 1 base short and J 5 bases short, with 12 bases between. This chain's CDR3 is CASSYYSGAHEQYF. In DNA, the CDR3 is TGTGCCAGCAGTTACTACTCAGGGGCCCACGAGCAGTACTTC.

The chain recombines TRBV7-8 with TRBJ2-1, with 11 bases identical to TRBD1. Per the germline V gene, CDR1 is SGHVS and CDR2 is FQNEAQ. The junction had 10 bases not matched to a gene; V was cut back by 3 bases and J by 9 bases. This CDR3 has 16 residues. In nucleotides, the CDR3 is TGTGCCAGCAGCTTCGGCGGGACAGGGGGAATTCGTGAGCAGTTCTTC. Amino acid sequence: CASSFGGTGGIREQFF. The whole variable domain, filled in from reference TRBV7-8 and TRBJ2-1, reads GAGVSQSPRYKVAKRGQDVALRCDPISGHVSLFWYQQALGQGPEFLTYFQNEAQLDKSGLPSDRFFAERPEGSVSTLKIQRTQQEDSAVYLCASSFGGTGGIREQFFGPGTRLTVL.

V is TRBV5-1 and J is TRBJ2-5, with D tentatively TRBD1 (5 bases). There are 13 residues in the CDR3. The germline gives CDR1 SGHRS, CDR2 YFSETQ. Trimming pared 4 bases from V and 7 bases from J, leaving 14 bases between. The CDR3 protein is CASSPVGRGTQYF. The CDR3 DNA reads as TGCGCCAGCAGCCCGGTGGGGCGAGGGACCCAGTACTTC.

V and J are TRBV7-2 and TRBJ1-5; 8 positions match TRBD1. With V trimmed by 1 base and J by 7 bases, 3 bases remained unmatched. The length of the CDR3 is 14 residues. CDR1 and CDR2 from the germline V gene are SGHTA and FQGNSA. CDR3 bases: TGTGCCAGCAGCTTAGAACAGGGGGGCCAGCCCCAGCATTTT. The encoded protein is CASSLEQGGQPQHF.

The chain has TRBV5-1 and TRBJ2-7; 11 bases fit TRBD1. CDR1 SGHRS and CDR2 YFSETQ come from the germline V gene. The CDR3 is 16 amino acids. V lost 3 bases to trimming and J lost 2 bases; unmatched junction nucleotides: 7. The CDR3 loop is CASSSVWTGGTYEQYF. The CDR3 coding sequence is TGCGCCAGCAGCTCTGTATGGACAGGGGGCACCTACGAGCAGTACTTC.